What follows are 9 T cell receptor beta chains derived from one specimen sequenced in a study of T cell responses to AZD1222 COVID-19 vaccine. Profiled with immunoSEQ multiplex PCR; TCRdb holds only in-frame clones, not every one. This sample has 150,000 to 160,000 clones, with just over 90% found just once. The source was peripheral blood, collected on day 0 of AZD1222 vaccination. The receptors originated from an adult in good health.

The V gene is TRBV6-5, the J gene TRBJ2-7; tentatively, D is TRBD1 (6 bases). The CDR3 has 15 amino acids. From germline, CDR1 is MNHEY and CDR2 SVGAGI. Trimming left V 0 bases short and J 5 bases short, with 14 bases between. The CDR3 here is CASSYSIQGLDEQYF. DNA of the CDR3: TGTGCCAGCAGTTACTCAATTCAGGGGCTTGACGAGCAGTACTTC.

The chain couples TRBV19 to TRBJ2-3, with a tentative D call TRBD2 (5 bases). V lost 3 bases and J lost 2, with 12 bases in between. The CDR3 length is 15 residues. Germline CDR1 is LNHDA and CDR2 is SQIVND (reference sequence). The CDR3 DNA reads TGTGCCAGTAGTATTGGCGGGCGCCTCACAGATACGCAGTATTTT. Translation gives CASSIGGRLTDTQYF.

The CDR3 reads CASSAEQGGTEAFF. CDR3 DNA sequence: TGTGCCAGCAGCGCCGAACAGGGCGGGACTGAAGCTTTCTTT. V and J are TRBV9 and TRBJ1-1, with a weak D call TRBD1 (6 bases). The CDR3 is 14 amino acids. Germline lookup yields CDR1 SGDLS and CDR2 YYNGEE. The V end was cut by 3 bases, the J end by 5 bases, with 14 bases between.

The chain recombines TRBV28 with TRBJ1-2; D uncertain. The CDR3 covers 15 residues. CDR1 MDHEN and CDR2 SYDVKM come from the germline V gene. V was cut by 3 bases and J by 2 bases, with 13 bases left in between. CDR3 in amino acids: CASSFSLEANYGYTF. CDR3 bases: TGTGCCAGCAGTTTTAGCCTCGAGGCGAACTATGGCTACACCTTC.

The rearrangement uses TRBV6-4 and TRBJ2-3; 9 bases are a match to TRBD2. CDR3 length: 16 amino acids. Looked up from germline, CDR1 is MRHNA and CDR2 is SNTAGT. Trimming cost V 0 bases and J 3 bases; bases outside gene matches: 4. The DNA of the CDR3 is TGTGCCAGCAGTGACTCGGCGGGAGGGCCTACAGATACGCAGTATTTT. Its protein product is CASSDSAGGPTDTQYF.

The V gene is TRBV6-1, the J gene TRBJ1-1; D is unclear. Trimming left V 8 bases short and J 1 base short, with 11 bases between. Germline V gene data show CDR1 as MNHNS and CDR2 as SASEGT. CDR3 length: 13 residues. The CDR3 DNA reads TGTGCCAGCCGGGTTGGACGGAACACTGAAGCTTTCTTT. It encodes CASRVGRNTEAFF.

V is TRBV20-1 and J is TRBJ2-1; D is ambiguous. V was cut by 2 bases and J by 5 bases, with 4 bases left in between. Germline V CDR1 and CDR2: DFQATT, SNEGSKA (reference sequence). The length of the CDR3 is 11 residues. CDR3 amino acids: CSARPDNEQFF. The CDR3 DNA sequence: TGCAGTGCTAGACCGGACAATGAGCAGTTCTTC.

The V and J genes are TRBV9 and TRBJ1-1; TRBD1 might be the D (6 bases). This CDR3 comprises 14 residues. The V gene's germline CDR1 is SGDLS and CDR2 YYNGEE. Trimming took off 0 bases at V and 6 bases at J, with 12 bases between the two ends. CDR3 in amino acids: CASSVGSNRAEAFF. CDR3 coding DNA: TGTGCCAGCAGCGTAGGGTCTAACAGGGCTGAAGCTTTCTTT.

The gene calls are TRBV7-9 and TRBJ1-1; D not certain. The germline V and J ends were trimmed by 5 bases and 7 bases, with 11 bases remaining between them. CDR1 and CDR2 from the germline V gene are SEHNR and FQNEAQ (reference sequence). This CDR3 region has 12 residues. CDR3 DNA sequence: TGTGCCAGCAGCCTGGGGTTTCTTGAAGCTTTCTTT. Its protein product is CASSLGFLEAFF.